This entry is about one T cell receptor (beta chain). The data stem from a study of blood T cell repertoires in COVID-19. Study in general: Recovered participants had two consecutive negative NP/OP PCR tests, healthcare professional clearance, or symptom resolution.

Participants came from under 30 US areas, aged about 18 to 90 years. The V segment lost 3 bases and the J segment 11 bases; nucleotides outside the gene matches: 3. The CDR3 runs to 11 residues. CDR1 and CDR2 from the germline V gene are MDHEN and SYDVKM. In the original processing: Amplification of reference gene primers was used by the study to estimate nucleated cell counts. Using immunoSEQ multiplex PCR, the repertoire was profiled, and TCRdb retains in-frame clones only, with some absent. Clonal size and the V and J genes are those of that table, whereas D and trimming came from the DNA. This table holds some 200,000 clones, around 85% found once.

This sequence originates from a woman aged 50 to 60 in a cohort exposed to, infected with or recovered from COVID-19 (not recorded which). The V and J genes are TRBV28 and TRBJ1-1, with 7 bases aligning to TRBD1. The sample was PBMCs or T cells enriched from blood (not recorded which). The CDR3 DNA sequence: TGTGCCAGCAGTTTGGGGGACAGCGCTTTCTTT. The encoded protein is CASSLGDSAFF.